This T cell receptor (beta chain) was sequenced in a study of blood T cell repertoires in COVID-19. The overall study: Acute-phase and convalescent COVID-19 samples originated in the United States, Italy and Spain. T cells, B-cell-depleted T cells, or PBMCs provided the cDNA or gDNA that served as material.

Here immunoSEQ multiplex PCR was the method, and the copy in TCRdb shows in-frame clones only, minus some. The sample lists more than 120,000 clones; more than 75% were seen once. This CDR3 is 16 amino acids long. Germline CDR1 and CDR2: SGHTA and FQGNSA. Trimming removed 0 bases from V and 1 base from J, with 13 bases in between. This sequence joins TRBV7-2 and TRBJ2-7; possible D gene TRBD2, 5 bases. The source of this sequence is a woman aged 45-59 years with active or convalescent COVID-19. The sequenced sample was peripheral blood. Written as DNA, the CDR3 is TGTGCCAGCAGCTTAGCGGAGGCAGCCTTGTCCTACGAGCAGTACTTC. This sequence encodes CASSLAEAALSYEQYF.